These 27 T cell receptor beta chains came from one sample sequenced in a study of cytomegalovirus exposure and HLA in healthy donors. Primers included in the PCR were 60 Vbeta and 13 Jbeta primers. Profiled with immunoSEQ multiplex PCR; TCRdb holds only in-frame clones, not every one. The table records under 70,000 clones, over 55% of them present only once. Sequencing input: PBMCs. The receptors originated from a man between 35 and 55 years old in good health and CMV-seropositive.

There are a few counts of this clone. The chain's CDR3 is CASSPEGGPTDTQYF. DNA for the CDR3: TGCGCCAGCAGCCCAGAGGGGGGGCCGACAGATACGCAGTATTTT. This chain joins TRBV5-1 and TRBJ2-3, with D perhaps TRBD2 (7 bases). V dropped 4 bases and J dropped 3 bases, with 15 bases sitting between them. The CDR3 runs 15 residues. Germline-derived CDR1 and CDR2 are SGHRS and YFSETQ. The whole variable domain, remainder taken from reference TRBV5-1 and TRBJ2-3, is KAGVTQTPRYLIKTRGQQVTLSCSPISGHRSVSWYQQTPGQGLQFLFEYFSETQRNKGNFPGRFSGRQFSNSRSEMNVSTLELGDSALYLCASSPEGGPTDTQYFGPGTRLTVL.

In its sample, this clone is medium-sized. The chain joins TRBV5-8 to TRBJ1-2; TRBD1 might be the D (5 bases). There are 10 residues in the CDR3. Between the trimmed V and J ends, which lost 10 bases and 12 bases, there was a span of 16 bases. CDR1 is SGHTS, CDR2 YDEGEE, per germline. CDR3 bases: TGTGCCCAGGGCCCTACGGGTGACACCTTC. Amino acids: CAQGPTGDTF.

The chain employs TRBV4-2 and TRBJ1-2, with D perhaps TRBD1 (5 bases). This CDR3 is built from 15 residues. Trimming removed 1 base at V and 4 bases at J, with 13 bases between. Germline CDR1 reads LGHNA; CDR2 reads YNFKEQ. The CDR3 sequence is CASSQAWQGGYGYTF. The DNA of the CDR3 is TGTGCCAGCAGCCAAGCGTGGCAGGGCGGCTATGGCTACACCTTC.

This rearrangement joins TRBV6-1 to TRBJ1-4; no firm D call. V was shortened by 5 bases and J by 8 bases, with 15 bases between the two germline ends. There are 14 residues in the CDR3. Germline V CDR1 and CDR2: MNHNS, SASEGT. Here the CDR3 DNA reads TGTGCCAGCAGTCCGGCGCACCGGGAGGAAAAACTGTTTTTT. Its protein is CASSPAHREEKLFF.

The chain joins TRBV4-2 to TRBJ1-6, with D uncertain. The V and J ends lost 7 bases and 6 bases respectively, with 16 bases between them. The CDR3 is 15 residues long. Germline V lookup: CDR1 LGHNA, CDR2 YNFKEQ. CDR3 region: CASTGSRNPNSPLHF. The CDR3 DNA sequence: TGTGCCAGCACCGGGTCGCGGAACCCTAATTCACCCCTCCACTTT.

This chain uses TRBV11-3 with TRBJ1-1, with 8 bases identical to TRBD1. Germline CDR1 is SGHNT and CDR2 is YENEEA. The CDR3 contains 15 residues. V lost 5 bases to trimming and J lost 3 bases; unmatched junction nucleotides: 8. The CDR3 loop reads CASSPRTGSHTEAFF. The CDR3 nucleotides are TGTGCCAGCAGCCCCCGGACAGGGAGTCACACTGAAGCTTTCTTT.

The V and J genes are TRBV9 and TRBJ2-3, with unresolved D. Germline-derived CDR1 and CDR2 are SGDLS and YYNGEE. The V end was cut by 3 bases, the J end by 6 bases, with 8 bases between. The CDR3 is made up of 12 amino acids. In DNA form, the CDR3 reads TGTGCCAGCAGCGAACAGCTGGATACGCAGTATTTT. Its translation is CASSEQLDTQYF.

V usage is TRBV7-3 and J usage is TRBJ2-5, with TRBD2 identical over 10 bases. Trimming at V came to 5 bases and at J to 2 bases, leaving 5 bases not matched to a gene. This CDR3 has 15 residues. From germline, CDR1 is SGHTA and CDR2 FQGTGA. The chain's CDR3 is CASSPSGGIQETQYF. The CDR3 coding sequence is TGTGCCAGCAGCCCTAGCGGGGGTATTCAAGAGACCCAGTACTTC.

The rearrangement links TRBV5-6 to TRBJ1-2, with D maybe TRBD1 (5 bases). V was shortened by 2 bases and J by 3 bases, with 11 bases between the two germline ends. The germline gives CDR1 SGHDT, CDR2 YYEEEE. The length of the CDR3 is 14 residues. DNA for the CDR3: TGTGCCAGCAGCTTCTTGGGGGAGGACTATGGCTACACCTTC. Its translation: CASSFLGEDYGYTF.

CDR3 sequence: CASSLDGGDRAGYTF. The CDR3 DNA is TGTGCCAGCAGCTTAGATGGCGGGGACAGGGCCGGCTACACCTTC. V and J are TRBV11-2 and TRBJ1-2, with TRBD1 matching 9 bases. The CDR3 spans 15 residues. Trimming cost V 0 bases and J 8 bases; bases outside gene matches: 7. Per germline, CDR1 SGHAT and CDR2 FQNNGV.

The V and J genes are TRBV15 and TRBJ2-7; D possibly corresponds to TRBD1 (6 bases). Germline values: CDR1 LNHNV, CDR2 YYDKDF (reference sequence). This CDR3 has 14 residues. Trimming stripped 0 bases from V and 6 bases from J, with 12 bases between. In DNA, the CDR3 is TGTGCCACCAGCAGAGATTGGGCAGGGGTCGAGCAGTACTTC. It specifies CATSRDWAGVEQYF.

The chain carries TRBV18 and TRBJ1-1; possibly TRBD1 for D (6 bases). The CDR3 length is 13 residues. CDR1 and CDR2 from the germline V gene are KGHSH and LQKENI. Trimming pared 6 bases from V and 1 base from J, leaving 9 bases between. The CDR3 DNA reads as TGTGCCAGCTCGAGGACAGAGAACACTGAAGCTTTCTTT. Protein sequence: CASSRTENTEAFF.

This chain connects TRBV7-2 to TRBJ1-2; no clear D gene. V lost 5 bases, J lost 13 bases, and 17 bases lay in between. The CDR3 totals 12 residues. From germline, CDR1 is SGHTA and CDR2 FQGNSA. The CDR3 DNA reads TGTGCCAGCAGCGATTCTACCCGGGAGCTCACCTTC. It yields the protein CASSDSTRELTF. Supplemented by reference TRBV7-2 and TRBJ1-2, the full variable domain reads GAGVSQSPSNKVTEKGKDVELRCDPISGHTALYWYRQSLGQGLEFLIYFQGNSAPDKSGLPSDRFSAERTGGSVSTLTIQRTQQEDSAVYLCASSDSTRELTFGSGTRLTVV.

This clone was counted a few times. The chain couples TRBV2 to TRBJ2-2, with D possibly matching TRBD2 (6 bases). There are 12 residues in the CDR3. Trimming removed 6 bases from V and 6 bases from J, with 8 bases in between. Germline V gives CDR1 SNHLY, CDR2 FYNNEI. The CDR3 DNA is TGTGCCAGCAGGGAGGGTGCCGGGGAGCTGTTTTTT. Translating it yields CASREGAGELFF.

The J gene is TRBJ2-5, the V gene TRBV5-1; D might be TRBD1 (5 bases). The CDR3 has 14 amino acids. Trimming took 4 bases from V and 7 from J, leaving 17 bases between them. Per germline, CDR1 SGHRS and CDR2 YFSETQ. The CDR3 sequence is CASSPDLNQGTQYF. CDR3 bases: TGCGCCAGCAGCCCGGACCTAAACCAGGGGACCCAGTACTTC.

The J gene is TRBJ2-1, the V gene TRBV7-3; D might be TRBD1 (6 bases). V dropped 5 bases and J dropped 8 bases, with 10 bases sitting between them. The CDR3 has 12 residues. From germline, CDR1 is SGHTA and CDR2 FQGTGA. DNA for the CDR3: TGTGCCAGCAGCCTTAAGGGGGATGAGCAGTTCTTC. It specifies CASSLKGDEQFF.

This clone was observed once. The chain has TRBV7-2 and TRBJ2-7; tentatively, D is TRBD1 (6 bases). V was pared by 5 bases and J by 5 bases, with 19 bases between. The CDR3 covers 15 residues. From germline, CDR1 is SGHTA and CDR2 FQGNSA. The CDR3 nucleotides are TGTGCCAGCAGCGCGACAACAGGGTTTTCCAACGAGCAGTACTTC. Encoded protein: CASSATTGFSNEQYF.

The CDR3 DNA follows: TGTGCCAGTAGTATAGGCACAGATAATTCACCCCTCCACTTT. It encodes CASSIGTDNSPLHF. The V and J genes are TRBV19 and TRBJ1-6; D ambiguous. Trimming took off 1 base at V and 5 bases at J, with 6 bases between the two ends. This CDR3 is 14 amino acids long. Per the germline V gene, CDR1 is LNHDA and CDR2 is SQIVND (reference sequence).

The chain uses TRBV10-3 and TRBJ1-1; D uncertain. The CDR3 extends over 16 amino acids. Germline CDR1 ENHRY, CDR2 SYGVKD. Trimming stripped 1 base from V and 0 bases from J, with 12 bases between. CDR3 in DNA: TGTGCCATCAGTGAGTTGGGAGGGTCGGTGAACACTGAAGCTTTCTTT. It codes for CAISELGGSVNTEAFF.

The chain combines TRBV4-2 with TRBJ1-4, with a weak D call TRBD1 (5 bases). Germline V CDR1 and CDR2: LGHNA, YNFKEQ. Trimming cost V 0 bases and J 8 bases, with 13 bases left between them. The CDR3 totals 15 residues. For the CDR3, the DNA is TGTGCCAGCAGCCAAGATCCGAGCAGGGCGGAAAAACTGTTTTTT. This encodes CASSQDPSRAEKLFF.

The chain couples TRBV27 to TRBJ1-4; D perhaps matches TRBD1 (5 bases). The V end lost 2 bases, the J end lost 8 bases, and 12 bases lay between the germline ends. CDR3 size: 14 residues. Germline values: CDR1 MNHEY, CDR2 SMNVEV (reference sequence). The CDR3 here is CASSLAGDREKLFF. Here the CDR3 DNA reads TGTGCCAGCAGTTTAGCGGGGGATCGGGAAAAACTGTTTTTT.

The rearrangement links TRBV10-1 to TRBJ2-3, with D perhaps TRBD1 (5 bases). CDR1 and CDR2 (germline): WNHNN, SYGVQD (reference sequence). V lost 3 bases, J lost 1 base, and 8 bases lay in between. The CDR3 covers 14 residues. As DNA, the CDR3 is TGCGCCAGCAGTGAAGGGGTAGGCACAGATACGCAGTATTTT. This gives the protein CASSEGVGTDTQYF.

The rearrangement joins TRBV25-1 to TRBJ1-1; D unclear. The V and J ends lost 4 bases and 3 bases respectively, with 15 bases between them. The CDR3 spans 15 residues. Germline V gene lookup returns CDR1 MGHDK and CDR2 SYGVNS. CDR3 residues: CASSAPSGVDTEAFF. In nucleotides, the CDR3 is TGTGCCAGCAGTGCCCCTAGCGGCGTGGACACTGAAGCTTTCTTT.

This chain uses TRBV19 with TRBJ1-5; D is undetermined. V lost 5 bases and J 3 bases, leaving 8 bases between the germline ends. This CDR3 is built from 13 residues. Germline assignment: CDR1 LNHDA and CDR2 SQIVND (reference sequence). CDR3 bases: TGTGCCAGTAGTTTCATAGTCAATCAGCCCCAGCATTTT. Amino acids: CASSFIVNQPQHF.

This chain links TRBV7-2 with TRBJ2-4, with 8 bases matching TRBD1. Looked up from germline, CDR1 is SGHTA and CDR2 is FQGNSA. The CDR3 is 14 amino acids. V trimming: 0 bases; J trimming: 8 bases; junction bases outside the gene matches: 3. This chain's CDR3 is CASSLALQGDIQYF. For the CDR3, the DNA is TGTGCCAGCAGCTTAGCGCTACAGGGGGACATTCAGTACTTC.

The chain joins TRBV6-5 to TRBJ1-1; 8 positions match TRBD1. Germline trimming cut 0 bases from V and 4 bases from J; bases unmatched to any gene: 7. This CDR3 is built from 16 residues. Germline V gene data show CDR1 as MNHEY and CDR2 as SVGAGI. The CDR3 DNA reads TGTGCCAGCAGTTACTCGATCAGGGGGCCGACCACTGAAGCTTTCTTT. Residues: CASSYSIRGPTTEAFF.

This chain uses TRBV13 with TRBJ1-4, with 7 bases identical to TRBD1. V lost 4 bases and J lost 6; bases outside the gene matches: 5. Germline V gene sequence: CDR1 PRHDT, CDR2 FYEKMQ (reference sequence). The CDR3 has 14 amino acids. The CDR3 sequence: CASSSGTEDEKLFF. In DNA form, the CDR3 reads TGTGCCAGCAGCTCCGGGACAGAAGATGAAAAACTGTTTTTT.